This TCR beta chain is drawn from a study of cytomegalovirus exposure and HLA in healthy donors. Findings and limits, study-wide: Several top significant clusters appeared, in a later analysis, to be linked to common viral pathogens. Cytomegalovirus-associated TCR beta chains were listed, numbering roughly 150. In presence/absence analyses, roughly uniform sequencing depth across donors was assumed. Testing in vitro showed a few CMV-associated chains specific for CMV antigens.

The CDR3 runs 14 residues. The junction had 5 bases not matched to a gene; V was cut back by 6 bases and J by 1 base. Germline loops: CDR1 MNHNS, CDR2 SASEGT. Primers included in the PCR were 60 Vbeta and 13 Jbeta primers. Produced via immunoSEQ multiplex PCR; TCRdb's table is partial and in-frame only. Seen here are around 140,000 clones, roughly 73% observed once, and the top ten hold approximately 1.1%. This clone was counted a single time. Its antigen is as yet unknown. V usage is TRBV6-1 and J usage is TRBJ1-1; TRBD1 agrees at 7 bases. Sequences were obtained from PBMCs. This TCR was recovered from a male donor in good health and CMV-seronegative. The CDR3, as DNA: TGTGCCAGCAGCCCCGGGACAGCGAACACTGAAGCTTTCTTT. Amino acid sequence: CASSPGTANTEAFF.